One T cell receptor beta chain is described in this entry. Its antigen is currently unknown. The length of the CDR3 is 15 residues. Germline V gene sequence: CDR1 LNHNV, CDR2 YYDKDF (reference sequence). Trimming left V 0 bases short and J 0 bases short, with 9 bases between. The data originate from a study of cytomegalovirus exposure and HLA in healthy donors. Study in general: Prior work identified around 110 million unique TCR beta sequences in 150 million to 200 million T cells. Study findings and constraints: Upon later analysis, TCR association rates were observed to vary by HLA locus, being highest for DRB1 and lowest for HLA-C. Reports described diagnosis of cytomegalovirus status by the classifier as highly specific and sensitive. There were several of the most significant clusters that appeared linked to common viral pathogens in a later analysis.

Use of 60 Vbeta and 13 Jbeta primers characterized the PCR. TCRdb's table, derived via immunoSEQ multiplex PCR, lists solely in-frame clones and lacks some. The sample includes 150,000 or so clones, approximately 80% seen only once; the top ten take approximately 6.8%. The chain is built from TRBV15 and TRBJ2-7; D uncertain. The sequence came from a woman aged 40-49 years in good health and CMV-seropositive. The sequenced material came from PBMCs. This CDR3 reads CATSRDLSSSYEQYF. The CDR3 DNA follows: TGTGCCACCAGCAGAGATCTGTCTTCCTCCTACGAGCAGTACTTC.